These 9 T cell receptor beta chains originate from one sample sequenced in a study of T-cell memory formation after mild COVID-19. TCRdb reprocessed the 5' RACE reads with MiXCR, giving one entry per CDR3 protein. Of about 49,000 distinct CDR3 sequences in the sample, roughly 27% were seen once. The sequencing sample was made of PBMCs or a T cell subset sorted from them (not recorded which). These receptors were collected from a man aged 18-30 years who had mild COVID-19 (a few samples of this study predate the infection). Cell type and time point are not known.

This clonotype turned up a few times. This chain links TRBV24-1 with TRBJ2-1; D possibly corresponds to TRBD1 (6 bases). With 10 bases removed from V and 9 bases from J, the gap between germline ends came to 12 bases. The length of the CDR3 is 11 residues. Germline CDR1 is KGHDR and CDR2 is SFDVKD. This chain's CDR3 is CATFQGSEQFF. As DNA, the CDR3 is TGTGCCACGTTTCAGGGGAGTGAGCAGTTCTTC.

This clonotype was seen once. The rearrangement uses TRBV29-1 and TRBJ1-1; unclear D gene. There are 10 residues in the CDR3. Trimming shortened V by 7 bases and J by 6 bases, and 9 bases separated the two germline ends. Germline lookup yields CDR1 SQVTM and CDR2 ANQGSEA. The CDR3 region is CSAPAPEAFF. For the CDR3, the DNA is TGCAGCGCGCCGGCCCCTGAAGCTTTCTTT.

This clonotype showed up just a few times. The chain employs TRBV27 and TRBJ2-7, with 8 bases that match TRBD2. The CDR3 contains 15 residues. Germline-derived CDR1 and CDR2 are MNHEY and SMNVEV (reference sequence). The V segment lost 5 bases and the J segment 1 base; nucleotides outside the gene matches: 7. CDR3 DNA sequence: TGTGCCAGCAGTACTTACGCGGGGGGTTCCTACGAGCAGTACTTC. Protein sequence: CASSTYAGGSYEQYF.

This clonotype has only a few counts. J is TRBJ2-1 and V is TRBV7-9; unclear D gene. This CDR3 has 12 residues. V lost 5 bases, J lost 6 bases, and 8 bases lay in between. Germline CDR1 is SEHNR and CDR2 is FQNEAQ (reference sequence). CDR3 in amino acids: CASSHGRNEQFF. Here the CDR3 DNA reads TGTGCCAGCAGCCACGGCCGCAATGAGCAGTTCTTC.

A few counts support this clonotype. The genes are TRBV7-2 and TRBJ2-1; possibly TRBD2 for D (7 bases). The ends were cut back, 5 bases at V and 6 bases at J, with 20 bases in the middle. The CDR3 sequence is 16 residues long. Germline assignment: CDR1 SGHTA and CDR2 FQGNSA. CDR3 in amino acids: CASSTRVGGAINEQFF. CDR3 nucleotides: TGTGCCAGCAGCACCCGGGTGGGGGGGGCGATCAATGAGCAGTTCTTC.

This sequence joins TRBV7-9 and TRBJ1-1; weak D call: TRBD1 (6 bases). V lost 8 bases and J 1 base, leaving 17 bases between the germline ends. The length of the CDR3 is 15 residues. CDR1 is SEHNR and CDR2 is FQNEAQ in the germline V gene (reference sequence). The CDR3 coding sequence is TGTGCCAGCGTAGAAGAGGGGGGGTCGAACACTGAAGCTTTCTTT. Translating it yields CASVEEGGSNTEAFF.

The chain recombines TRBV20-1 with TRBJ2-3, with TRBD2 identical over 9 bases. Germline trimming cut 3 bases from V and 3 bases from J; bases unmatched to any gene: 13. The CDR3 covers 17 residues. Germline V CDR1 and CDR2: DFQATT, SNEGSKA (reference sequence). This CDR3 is CSARGELGGGVTDTQYF. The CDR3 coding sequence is TGCAGTGCTAGGGGCGAATTGGGCGGGGGGGTAACAGATACGCAGTATTTT.

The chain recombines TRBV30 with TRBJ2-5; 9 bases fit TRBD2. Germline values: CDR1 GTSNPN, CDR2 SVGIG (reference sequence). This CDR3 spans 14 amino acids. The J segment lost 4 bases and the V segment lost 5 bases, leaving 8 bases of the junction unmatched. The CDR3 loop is CAWSMAGGRETQYF. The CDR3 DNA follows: TGTGCCTGGTCCATGGCGGGGGGGAGAGAGACCCAGTACTTC.

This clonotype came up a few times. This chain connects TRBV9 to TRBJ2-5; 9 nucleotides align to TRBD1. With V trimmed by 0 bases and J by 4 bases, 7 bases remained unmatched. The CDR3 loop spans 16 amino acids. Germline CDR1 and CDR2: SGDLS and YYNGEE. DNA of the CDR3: TGTGCCAGCAGCGTAGTAGGGACAGGGTCGGGAGAGACCCAGTACTTC. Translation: CASSVVGTGSGETQYF. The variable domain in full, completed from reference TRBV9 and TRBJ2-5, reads DSGVTQTPKHLITATGQRVTLRCSPRSGDLSVYWYQQSLDQGLQFLIQYYNGEERAKGNILERFSAQQFPDLHSELNLSSLELGDSALYFCASSVVGTGSGETQYFGPGTRLLVL.